This is a list of T cell receptor beta chains from one sample in a study of OX40 agonist ivuxolimab in advanced cancers. The method was immunoSEQ multiplex PCR; TCRdb's version includes in-frame clones alone and lacks a portion of them. Here the sample spans 45,000 to 55,000 clones, roughly 94% being singletons. The sequenced sample was CD4+ or CD8+ T cells sorted from blood, obtained in a trial of the OX40 agonist ivuxolimab. The receptors originated from an adult with an advanced solid tumor such as melanoma, head and neck, liver or kidney cancer. Both conserved end residues are part of each CDR3. The D gene is left open where the match is weak. Rows give clone size only sometimes, using once, few, many, or a class for an expanded clone.

once,-,TRBV6-6,TRBJ1-1,CASSYLVSTEAFF,TGTGCCAGCAGTTACTTGGTGAGCACTGAAGCTTTCTTT
-,-,TRBV27,TRBJ1-4,CAAVGQGNEKLFF,TGTGCCGCAGTGGGGCAGGGTAATGAAAAACTGTTTTTT
-,-,TRBV27,TRBJ2-2,CASSFSPPLVSTGELFF,TGTGCCAGCAGTTTTTCCCCCCCGCTTGTCAGCACCGGGGAGCTGTTTTTT
-,-,TRBV5-8,TRBJ2-5,CASSPDVQGPLWRRETQYF,TGTGCCAGCAGCCCGGACGTACAGGGACCGCTATGGCGTAGAGAGACCCAGTACTTC
-,-,TRBV5-6,TRBJ2-1,CASSLANPLAGEQFF,TGTGCCAGCAGCTTGGCCAATCCCTTAGCAGGTGAGCAGTTCTTC
once,-,TRBV19,TRBJ2-7,CASSPGPTYEQYF,TGTGCCAGTAGCCCAGGGCCGACCTACGAGCAGTACTTC
-,-,TRBV21-1,TRBJ2-1,CASSKPGLAGGTYNEQFF,TGTGCCAGCAGCAAACCCGGACTAGCGGGAGGGACTTACAATGAGCAGTTCTTC
-,-,TRBV4-3,TRBJ1-5,CASSQDLGGLQPQHF,TGCGCCAGCAGCCAAGATCTAGGGGGGCTTCAGCCCCAGCATTTT
-,-,TRBV9,TRBJ2-3,CASSVGSGVSTDTQYF,TGTGCCAGCAGCGTAGGGTCAGGGGTCAGCACAGATACGCAGTATTTT
-,-,TRBV7-9,TRBJ1-2,CASSLAPGPGHGYTF,TGTGCCAGCAGCTTAGCGCCTGGGCCCGGGCATGGCTACACCTTC
-,-,TRBV5-1,TRBJ2-3,CASSLGRGESTDTQYF,TGCGCCAGCAGCTTGGGGCGCGGGGAGTCCACAGATACGCAGTATTTT
-,-,TRBV19,TRBJ2-2,CASRPGPTNTGELFF,TGTGCCAGTAGGCCGGGACCTACGAACACCGGGGAGCTGTTTTTT
-,TRBD2,TRBV10-1,TRBJ2-1,CASSEIGTSVGNEQFF,TGCGCCAGCAGCGAGATTGGGACTAGCGTCGGAAATGAGCAGTTCTTC
-,-,TRBV4-1,TRBJ2-5,CASSQATGSLPGETQYF,TGCGCCAGCAGCCAAGCGACGGGCAGCCTCCCAGGGGAGACCCAGTACTTC
-,-,TRBV27,TRBJ2-7,CASSAGSEYEQYF,TGTGCCAGCAGTGCGGGGTCAGAATACGAGCAGTACTTC
-,-,TRBV7-9,TRBJ1-1,CASPGSLPTEAFF,TGTGCCAGCCCCGGGTCCCTCCCAACTGAAGCTTTCTTT
-,-,TRBV10-3,TRBJ2-1,CAISEGHNEQFF,TGTGCCATCAGTGAGGGGCACAATGAGCAGTTCTTC
-,TRBD1,TRBV27,TRBJ2-7,CASSKTGTGYEQYF,TGTGCCAGCAGTAAAACGGGGACAGGCTACGAGCAGTACTTC
-,-,TRBV11-2,TRBJ1-2,CASSSSGGPNYGYTF,TGTGCCAGCAGCTCTTCTGGGGGCCCTAACTATGGCTACACCTTC
once,-,TRBV27,TRBJ2-7,CASSLARHGGYEQYF,TGTGCCAGCAGTTTGGCGAGGCACGGAGGCTACGAGCAGTACTTC
-,TRBD1,TRBV10-3,TRBJ1-1,CAISEPWTGNTEAFF,TGTGCCATCAGTGAGCCTTGGACAGGGAACACTGAAGCTTTCTTT
-,-,TRBV6-1,TRBJ1-2,CASSELVGWDGYTF,TGTGCCAGCAGTGAATTGGTAGGCTGGGATGGCTACACCTTC
-,-,TRBV28,TRBJ2-7,CASSSASKDEQYF,TGTGCCAGCAGTTCGGCCTCTAAGGACGAGCAGTACTTC
-,-,TRBV5-1,TRBJ2-1,CASSLGGYNEQFF,TGCGCCAGCAGCTTGGGCGGCTACAATGAGCAGTTCTTC
-,TRBD1,TRBV6-1,TRBJ1-5,CASSDSTGGQPQHF,TGTGCCAGCAGTGATTCGACAGGGGGACAGCCCCAGCATTTT
-,-,TRBV5-6,TRBJ2-2,CASGPGGPGELFF,TGTGCCAGCGGCCCTGGGGGCCCCGGGGAGCTGTTTTTT
-,-,TRBV5-1,TRBJ2-2,CASSLGSNTGELFF,TGCGCCAGCAGCTTAGGTTCGAACACCGGGGAGCTGTTTTTT
-,-,TRBV27,TRBJ2-5,CASSSGLLQETQYF,TGTGCCAGCAGTTCGGGACTCCTCCAAGAGACCCAGTACTTC
-,-,TRBV21-1,TRBJ2-7,CASSGQLSYEQYF,TGTGCCAGCAGCGGACAGCTCTCCTACGAGCAGTACTTC
-,TRBD2,TRBV7-9,TRBJ2-1,CASSLRTSGTTNEQFF,TGTGCCAGCAGCCTGCGGACTAGCGGGACGACCAATGAGCAGTTCTTC
-,TRBD2,TRBV7-9,TRBJ2-5,CASSLLADQETQYF,TGTGCCAGCAGCCTACTAGCGGACCAAGAGACCCAGTACTTC
-,TRBD2,TRBV18,TRBJ2-7,CASSPSGGEQYF,TGTGCCAGCTCACCATCGGGGGGCGAGCAGTACTTC
few,TRBD2,TRBV6-5,TRBJ2-7,CASSSPFSGMRCEQYF,TGTGCCAGCAGTTCCCCATTTAGCGGGATGAGGTGCGAGCAGTACTTC
-,TRBD1,TRBV5-6,TRBJ1-3,CASSLVGQNSGNTIYF,TGTGCCAGCAGCTTGGTGGGACAGAACTCTGGAAACACCATATATTTT
-,-,TRBV18,TRBJ1-4,CASSPLGGDGEKLFF,TGTGCCAGCTCACCACTCGGGGGAGACGGTGAAAAACTGTTTTTT
-,-,TRBV19,TRBJ1-1,CASMGNTEAFF,TGTGCCAGTATGGGGAACACTGAAGCTTTCTTT
-,-,TRBV11-3,TRBJ2-3,CASSEGPRGTDTQYF,TGTGCCAGCAGCGAGGGGCCTAGGGGCACAGATACGCAGTATTTT
-,-,TRBV10-3,TRBJ1-2,CAISDAGNYGYTF,TGTGCCATCAGTGACGCCGGGAACTATGGCTACACCTTC
-,TRBD2,TRBV7-3,TRBJ2-2,CASSLPIAGGPNTGELFF,TGTGCCAGCAGCCTCCCCATAGCGGGAGGGCCGAACACCGGGGAGCTGTTTTTT
-,-,TRBV7-6,TRBJ2-1,CASSFDGSTDNEQFF,TGTGCCAGCAGCTTTGACGGGAGTACGGACAATGAGCAGTTCTTC
-,-,TRBV5-4,TRBJ2-2,CASSLSGELFF,TGTGCCAGCAGCTTGTCCGGGGAGCTGTTTTTT
-,TRBD1,TRBV4-1,TRBJ2-7,CASSQGWTGFSAYEQYF,TGCGCCAGCAGCCAAGGATGGACAGGGTTTTCGGCCTACGAGCAGTACTTC
-,-,TRBV4-1,TRBJ1-4,CASSQDGKDAYRGLFF,TGCGCCAGCAGCCAAGATGGGAAAGACGCGTATAGAGGACTGTTTTTT
-,-,TRBV9,TRBJ1-1,CASSVIPNTEAFF,TGTGCCAGCAGCGTAATCCCGAACACTGAAGCTTTCTTT
-,-,TRBV29-1,TRBJ2-7,CSVVTVRYEQYF,TGCAGCGTTGTGACAGTGCGATACGAGCAGTACTTC
-,-,TRBV27,TRBJ2-6,CASRVGSSGANVLTF,TGTGCCAGCAGGGTGGGATCCTCTGGGGCCAACGTCCTGACTTTC
-,-,TRBV5-5,TRBJ2-1,CASSIGENEQFF,TGTGCCAGCAGCATCGGAGAGAATGAGCAGTTCTTC
-,TRBD1,TRBV5-1,TRBJ1-5,CASSLWTGGDQPQHF,TGCGCCAGCAGCCTCTGGACAGGGGGGGATCAGCCCCAGCATTTT
-,-,TRBV19,TRBJ2-5,CASGLGSLEAQYF,TGTGCCAGCGGCCTGGGCTCTCTGGAGGCCCAGTACTTC
-,TRBD1,TRBV19,TRBJ2-6,CASSSRGLGANVLTF,TGTGCCAGTAGTTCCAGGGGGCTCGGGGCCAACGTCCTGACTTTC
once,TRBD1,TRBV7-2,TRBJ2-3,CASSLAQGADTQYF,TGTGCCAGCAGCTTAGCCCAGGGGGCAGATACGCAGTATTTT
-,-,TRBV2,TRBJ2-7,CAVTGISYEQYF,TGTGCCGTAACAGGGATTTCCTACGAGCAGTACTTC
-,-,TRBV19,TRBJ1-1,CASSNYLPNTEAFF,TGTGCCAGTAGTAACTATCTACCGAACACTGAAGCTTTCTTT
-,-,TRBV4-3,TRBJ1-6,CASSQDWAGRALHF,TGCGCCAGCAGCCAAGATTGGGCAGGCCGAGCCCTCCACTTT